One T cell receptor beta chain is described in this entry. The antigen is undetermined. Germline is not matched at one junction end, which may reflect a read error. A J-beta primer mix and a sample-barcoded 5' primer were used in a second PCR of roughly 7 to 12 cycles. In TCRdb, the 5' RACE reads were re-called with MiXCR into one record per CDR3 protein. The sample holds 800,000 or so distinct CDR3 sequences, about 25% seen once. This entry comes from a study of blood T cells in healthy people across ages. Germline V gene lookup returns CDR1 SGHVS and CDR2 FQNEAQ. The CDR3 loop spans 15 amino acids. Study-level results: Total diversity from one million sequenced T cells was likely underestimated. Nothing was known about donor CMV status, and this possibly confounded expanded clonotype changes.

A further study also used this sample, focusing on T cells of mothers and their children. As reported in that work: Slightly, though not significantly, more overlap was seen in related than in unrelated mother-child pairs.

The TCR originated in a boy aged 5-17 years in good health. The rearrangement uses TRBV7-8 and TRBJ2-3, with 7 positions matching TRBD2. The sample was blood. CDR3 in DNA: TGTGCCAGCAGTTTAGAGCTAGCGGAGGAGGATACGCAGTATTTT. Encoded protein: CASSLELAEEDTQYF.